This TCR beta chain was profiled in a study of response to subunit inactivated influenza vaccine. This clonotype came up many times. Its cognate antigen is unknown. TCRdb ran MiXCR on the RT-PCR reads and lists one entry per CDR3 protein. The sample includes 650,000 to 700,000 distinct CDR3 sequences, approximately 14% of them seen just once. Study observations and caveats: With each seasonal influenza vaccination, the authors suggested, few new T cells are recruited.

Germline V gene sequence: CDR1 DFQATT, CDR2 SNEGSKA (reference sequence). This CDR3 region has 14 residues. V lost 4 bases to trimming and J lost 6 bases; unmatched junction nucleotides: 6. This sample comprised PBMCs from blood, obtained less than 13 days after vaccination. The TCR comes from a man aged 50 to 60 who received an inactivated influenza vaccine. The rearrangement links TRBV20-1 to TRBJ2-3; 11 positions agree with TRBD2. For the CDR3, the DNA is TGCAGTGCTATAGCGGGAGGGACGGGGGATACGCAGTATTTT. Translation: CSAIAGGTGDTQYF.